The 2 T cell receptor beta chains below all came from one sample that was sequenced in a study of CD8+ T cells in alopecia areata. After isolation, RNA underwent reverse transcription to generate cDNA as the sequencing template. Profiled with immunoSEQ multiplex PCR; TCRdb holds only in-frame clones, not every one. This table has a few hundred thousand clones, about three fifths appearing once. Sample treatment: oral pan-JAK inhibitor, 5-10 mg twice daily. Sequenced material: CD4+ T cells sorted from blood, taken at week 4, from a patient treated with tofacitinib. Receptors originate from a human donor with alopecia areata.

The table lists this clone with a count of one. The chain is built from TRBV30 and TRBJ2-2; TRBD1 matches at 9 bases. Per the germline V gene, CDR1 is GTSNPN and CDR2 is SVGIG (reference sequence). V shed 4 bases, J shed 5 bases, and the junction held 5 bases outside the gene matches. The CDR3 is 14 amino acids. The DNA of the CDR3 is TGTGCCTGGAACAGGGGGCGCCGGACCGGGGAGCTGTTTTTT. It specifies CAWNRGRRTGELFF.

This chain links TRBV30 with TRBJ2-3; 10 nucleotides agree with TRBD1. CDR1 and CDR2 from the germline V gene are GTSNPN and SVGIG (reference sequence). The CDR3 extends over 16 amino acids. The J segment lost 0 bases and the V segment lost 1 base, leaving 4 bases of the junction unmatched. CDR3 DNA: TGTGCCTGGAGTGGACAGGGGGCTGTGAGCACAGATACGCAGTATTTT. Translating gives CAWSGQGAVSTDTQYF.